These 5 T cell receptor beta chains originate from one sample sequenced in a study of cytomegalovirus exposure and HLA in healthy donors. This PCR relied on a set of 60 Vbeta primers and 13 Jbeta primers. Produced via immunoSEQ multiplex PCR; TCRdb's table is partial and in-frame only. The data show fewer than 200,000 clones, roughly four fifths seen once. Input material: PBMCs. These receptors all stem from a man in his fifties or sixties in good health and CMV-seronegative.

The chain links TRBV27 to TRBJ1-4, with 7 bases matching TRBD1. The CDR3 consists of 17 residues. V gave up 3 bases and J gave up 1 base; unmatched junction bases: 8. CDR1 and CDR2 from the germline V gene are MNHEY and SMNVEV (reference sequence). The CDR3 is CASSLKGARLTNEKLFF. The CDR3 DNA reads as TGTGCCAGCAGTTTGAAGGGGGCGCGATTAACTAATGAAAAACTGTTTTTT. Based on the CDR3 plus reference TRBV27 and TRBJ1-4, the full variable domain is EAQVTQNPRYLITVTGKKLTVTCSQNMNHEYMSWYRQDPGLGLRQIYYSMNVEVTDKGDVPEGYKVSRKEKRNFPLILESPSPNQTSLYFCASSLKGARLTNEKLFFGSGTQLSVL.

This chain joins TRBV7-9 and TRBJ2-7; tentative D call: TRBD2 (5 bases). The germline CDR1 and CDR2 sequences are SEHNR and FQNEAQ (reference sequence). There are 15 residues in the CDR3. The ends were cut back, 3 bases at V and 0 bases at J, with 12 bases in the middle. The CDR3 DNA reads as TGTGCCAGCAGCTTCGTCCAAGGGAGCTCCTACGAGCAGTACTTC. As protein: CASSFVQGSSYEQYF.

V and J are TRBV10-3 and TRBJ2-1, with TRBD2 identical over 7 bases. J gave up 0 bases and V 9 bases, and 8 bases lay outside the gene matches. The CDR3 spans 15 residues. Germline loops: CDR1 ENHRY, CDR2 SYGVKD. This CDR3 reads CAIRGRVSSYNEQFF. DNA of the CDR3: TGTGCCATTCGGGGGAGGGTCAGCTCCTACAATGAGCAGTTCTTC.

The V call is TRBV7-9, the J call TRBJ2-3; 13 bases agree with TRBD2. With V trimmed by 5 bases and J by 4 bases, 3 bases remained unmatched. The CDR3 covers 15 residues. Per germline, CDR1 SEHNR and CDR2 FQNEAQ (reference sequence). The CDR3 nucleotides are TGTGCCAGCAGCCACACTAGCGGGGGGGCAGATACGCAGTATTTT. It yields the protein CASSHTSGGADTQYF. Based on the CDR3 plus reference TRBV7-9 and TRBJ2-3, the full variable domain is DTGVSQNPRHKITKRGQNVTFRCDPISEHNRLYWYRQTLGQGPEFLTYFQNEAQLEKSRLLSDRFSAERPKGSFSTLEIQRTEQGDSAMYLCASSHTSGGADTQYFGPGTRLTVL.

The chain joins TRBV7-8 to TRBJ1-2, with TRBD1 identical over 8 bases. The germline gives CDR1 SGHVS, CDR2 FQNEAQ. Losses at the gene ends were 3 bases for V and 7 bases for J; bases not matched to a gene: 7. The CDR3 runs to 14 residues. The CDR3 sequence: CASSFTGGWGGYTF. CDR3 bases: TGTGCCAGCAGCTTTACAGGGGGATGGGGTGGCTACACCTTC. Supplemented by reference TRBV7-8 and TRBJ1-2, the full variable domain reads GAGVSQSPRYKVAKRGQDVALRCDPISGHVSLFWYQQALGQGPEFLTYFQNEAQLDKSGLPSDRFFAERPEGSVSTLKIQRTQQEDSAVYLCASSFTGGWGGYTFGSGTRLTVV.